The T cell receptor beta chain described here comes from a study of identical twins. General study points: It was cross-sectional statistical analysis, not following the same donors, that the conclusions relied on.

On this clonotype itself: Its antigen is currently unknown.

Between the trimmed V and J ends, which lost 3 bases and 0 bases, there was a span of 6 bases. This CDR3 comprises 14 residues. TCRdb re-derived calls from the 5' RACE reads in MiXCR, one entry per CDR3 protein. The table shows 450,000 to 600,000 distinct CDR3 sequences, with approximately 20% occurring only once. In addition, the sample was reused for a study of yellow fever vaccine responses in identical twins.

The rearrangement links TRBV12-3 or TRBV12-4 to TRBJ2-4; D gene ambiguous. The receptor was derived from a woman under 30 in good health. Sequencing was performed on CD4+ T cells sorted from blood. The CDR3 is CASSFQLAKNIQYF. The CDR3 DNA follows: TGTGCCAGCAGTTTCCAACTAGCCAAAAACATTCAGTACTTC.